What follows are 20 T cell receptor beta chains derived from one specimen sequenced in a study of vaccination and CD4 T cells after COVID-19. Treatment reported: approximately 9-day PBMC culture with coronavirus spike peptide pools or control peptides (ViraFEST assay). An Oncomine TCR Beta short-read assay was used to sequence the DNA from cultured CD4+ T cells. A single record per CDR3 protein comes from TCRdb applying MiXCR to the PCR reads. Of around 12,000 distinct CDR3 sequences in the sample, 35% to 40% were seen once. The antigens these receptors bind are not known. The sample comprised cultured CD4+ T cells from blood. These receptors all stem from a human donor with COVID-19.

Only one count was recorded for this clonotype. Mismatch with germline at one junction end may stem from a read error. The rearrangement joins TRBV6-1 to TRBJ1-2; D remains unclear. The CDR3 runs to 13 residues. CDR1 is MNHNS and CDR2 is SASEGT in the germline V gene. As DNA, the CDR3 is TGTGCCAGCAGTCCGACGGGGAACTATGGCCACACCTTC. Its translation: CASSPTGNYGHTF.

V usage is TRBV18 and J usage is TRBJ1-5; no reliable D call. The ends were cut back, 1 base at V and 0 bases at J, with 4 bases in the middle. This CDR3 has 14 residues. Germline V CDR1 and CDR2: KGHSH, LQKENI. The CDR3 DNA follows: TGTGCCAGCTCACCACAGCTTAGCAATCAGCCCCAGCATTTT. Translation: CASSPQLSNQPQHF.

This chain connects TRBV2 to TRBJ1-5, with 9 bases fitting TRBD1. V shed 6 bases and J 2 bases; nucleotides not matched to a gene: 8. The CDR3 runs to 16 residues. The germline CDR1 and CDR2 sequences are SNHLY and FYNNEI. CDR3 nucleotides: TGTGCCAGCAGAGGTACAGGGGGCGCGGGCAATCAGCCCCAGCATTTT. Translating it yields CASRGTGGAGNQPQHF. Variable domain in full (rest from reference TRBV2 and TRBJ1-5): EPEVTQTPSHQVTQMGQEVILRCVPISNHLYFYWYRQILGQKVEFLVSFYNNEISEKSEIFDDQFSVERPDGSNFTLKIRSTKLEDSAMYFCASRGTGGAGNQPQHFGDGTRLSIL.

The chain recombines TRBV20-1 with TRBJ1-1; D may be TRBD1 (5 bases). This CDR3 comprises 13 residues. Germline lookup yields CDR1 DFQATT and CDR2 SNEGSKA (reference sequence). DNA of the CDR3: TGCAGGAAGGCGGCGGGGGTTGATACTGAAGCTTTCTTT. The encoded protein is CRKAAGVDTEAFF.

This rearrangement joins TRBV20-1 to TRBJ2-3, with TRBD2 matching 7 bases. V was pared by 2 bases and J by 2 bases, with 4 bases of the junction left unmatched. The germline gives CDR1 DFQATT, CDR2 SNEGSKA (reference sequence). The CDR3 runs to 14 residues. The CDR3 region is CSARRREPTDTQYF. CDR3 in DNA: TGCAGTGCTAGACGGCGGGAGCCCACAGATACGCAGTATTTT.

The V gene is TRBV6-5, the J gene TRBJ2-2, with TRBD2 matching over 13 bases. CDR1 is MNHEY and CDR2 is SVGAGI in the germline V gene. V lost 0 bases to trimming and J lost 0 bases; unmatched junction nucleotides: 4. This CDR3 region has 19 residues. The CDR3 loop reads CASSYSGLAGDTNTGELFF. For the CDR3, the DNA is TGTGCCAGCAGTTACTCTGGACTAGCGGGGGATACGAACACCGGGGAGCTGTTTTTT.

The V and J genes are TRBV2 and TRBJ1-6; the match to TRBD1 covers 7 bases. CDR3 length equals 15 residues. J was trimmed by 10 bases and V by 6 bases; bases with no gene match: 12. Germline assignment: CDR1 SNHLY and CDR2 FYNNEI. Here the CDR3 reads CASSVQGRKGSPLHF. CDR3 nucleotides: TGTGCCAGCAGCGTACAGGGGAGGAAAGGGTCACCCCTCCACTTT.

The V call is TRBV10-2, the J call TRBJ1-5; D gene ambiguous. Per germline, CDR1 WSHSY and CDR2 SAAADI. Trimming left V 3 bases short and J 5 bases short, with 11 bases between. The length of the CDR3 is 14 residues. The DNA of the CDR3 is TGCGCCAGCAGTGACACGGCAAATTATCAGCCCCAGCATTTT. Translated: CASSDTANYQPQHF.

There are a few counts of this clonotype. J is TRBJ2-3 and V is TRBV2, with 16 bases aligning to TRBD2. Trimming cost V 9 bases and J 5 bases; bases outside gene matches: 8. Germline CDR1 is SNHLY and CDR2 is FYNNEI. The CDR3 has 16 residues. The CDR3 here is CARTGTSGGAKDTQYF. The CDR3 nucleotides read TGTGCCAGGACAGGGACTAGCGGGGGGGCTAAAGATACGCAGTATTTT.

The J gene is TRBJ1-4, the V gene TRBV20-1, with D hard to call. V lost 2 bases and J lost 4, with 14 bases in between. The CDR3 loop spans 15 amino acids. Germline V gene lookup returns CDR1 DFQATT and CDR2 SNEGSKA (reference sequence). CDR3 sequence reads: CSARRSVGNNEKLFF. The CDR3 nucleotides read TGCAGTGCTAGAAGATCGGTAGGAAATAATGAAAAACTGTTTTTT.

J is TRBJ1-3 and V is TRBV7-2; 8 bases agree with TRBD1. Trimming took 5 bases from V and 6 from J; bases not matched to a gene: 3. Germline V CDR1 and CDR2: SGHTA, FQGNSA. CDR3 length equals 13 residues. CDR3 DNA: TGTGCCAGCAGCCGACAGGGGCCAAACACCATATATTTT. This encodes CASSRQGPNTIYF.

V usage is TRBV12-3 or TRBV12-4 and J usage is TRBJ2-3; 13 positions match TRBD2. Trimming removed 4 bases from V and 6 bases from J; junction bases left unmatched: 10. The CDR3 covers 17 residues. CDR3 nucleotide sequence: TGTGCCAGCAGTTACCAACAACTAGCGGGGGGGTCGGATACGCAGTATTTT. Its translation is CASSYQQLAGGSDTQYF.

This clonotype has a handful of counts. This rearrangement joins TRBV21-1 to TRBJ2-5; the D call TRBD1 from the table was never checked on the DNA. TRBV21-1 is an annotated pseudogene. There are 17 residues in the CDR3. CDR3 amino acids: CASSKVRDRGQGETQYF. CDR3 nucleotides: TGTGCCAGCAGCAAAGTTCGGGACAGGGGGCAGGGTGAGACCCAGTACTTC.

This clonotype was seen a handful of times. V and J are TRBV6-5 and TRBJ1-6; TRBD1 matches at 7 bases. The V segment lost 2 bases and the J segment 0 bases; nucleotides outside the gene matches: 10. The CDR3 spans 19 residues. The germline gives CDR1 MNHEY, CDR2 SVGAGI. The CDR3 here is CASSYQTGAGSSYNSPLHF. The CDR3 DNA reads TGTGCCAGCAGTTACCAAACAGGGGCAGGGAGCTCCTATAATTCACCCCTCCACTTT.

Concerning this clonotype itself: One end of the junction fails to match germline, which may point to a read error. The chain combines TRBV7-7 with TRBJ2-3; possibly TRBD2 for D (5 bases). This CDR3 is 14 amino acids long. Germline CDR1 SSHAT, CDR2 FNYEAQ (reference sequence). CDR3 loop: CASSLAYGTDTQYF. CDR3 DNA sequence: TGTGCTAGCAGCTTAGCGTATGGCACAGATACGCAGTATTTT.

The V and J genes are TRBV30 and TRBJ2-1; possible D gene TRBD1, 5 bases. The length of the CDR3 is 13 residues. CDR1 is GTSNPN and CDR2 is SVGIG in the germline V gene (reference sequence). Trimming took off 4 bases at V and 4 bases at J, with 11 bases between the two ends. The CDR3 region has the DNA TGTGCCTGGACTCAGGGCGCTTACAATGAGCAGTTCTTC. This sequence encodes CAWTQGAYNEQFF.

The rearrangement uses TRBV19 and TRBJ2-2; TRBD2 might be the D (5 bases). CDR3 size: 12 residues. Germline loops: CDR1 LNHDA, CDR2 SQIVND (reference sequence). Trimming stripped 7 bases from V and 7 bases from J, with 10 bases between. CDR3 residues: CASKISGGELFF. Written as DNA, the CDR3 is TGTGCCAGTAAGATCAGCGGCGGGGAGCTGTTTTTT. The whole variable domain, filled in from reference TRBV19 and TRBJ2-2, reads DGGITQSPKYLFRKEGQNVTLSCEQNLNHDAMYWYRQDPGQGLRLIYYSQIVNDFQKGDIAEGYSVSREKKESFPLTVTSAQKNPTAFYLCASKISGGELFFGEGSRLTVL.

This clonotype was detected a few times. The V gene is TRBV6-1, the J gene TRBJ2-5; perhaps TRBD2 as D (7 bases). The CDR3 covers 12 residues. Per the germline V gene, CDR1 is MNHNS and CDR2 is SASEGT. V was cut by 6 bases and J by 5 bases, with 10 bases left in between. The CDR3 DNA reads TGTGCCAGCAGAGGGGGAGGGGAGACCCAGTACTTC. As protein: CASRGGGETQYF.

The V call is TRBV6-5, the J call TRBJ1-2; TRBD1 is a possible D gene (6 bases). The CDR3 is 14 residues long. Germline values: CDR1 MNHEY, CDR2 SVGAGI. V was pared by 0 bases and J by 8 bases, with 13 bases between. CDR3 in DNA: TGTGCCAGCAGTTACTCGACAGGAGGAGGAGGCTACACCTTC. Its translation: CASSYSTGGGGYTF.

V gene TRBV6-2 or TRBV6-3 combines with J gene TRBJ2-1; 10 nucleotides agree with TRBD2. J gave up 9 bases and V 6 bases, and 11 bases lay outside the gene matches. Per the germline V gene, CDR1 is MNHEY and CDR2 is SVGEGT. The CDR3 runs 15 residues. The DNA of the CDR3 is TGTGCCAGCAGAGGGTTAGCGGGGGGTTTCACTGAGCAGTTCTTC. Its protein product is CASRGLAGGFTEQFF.